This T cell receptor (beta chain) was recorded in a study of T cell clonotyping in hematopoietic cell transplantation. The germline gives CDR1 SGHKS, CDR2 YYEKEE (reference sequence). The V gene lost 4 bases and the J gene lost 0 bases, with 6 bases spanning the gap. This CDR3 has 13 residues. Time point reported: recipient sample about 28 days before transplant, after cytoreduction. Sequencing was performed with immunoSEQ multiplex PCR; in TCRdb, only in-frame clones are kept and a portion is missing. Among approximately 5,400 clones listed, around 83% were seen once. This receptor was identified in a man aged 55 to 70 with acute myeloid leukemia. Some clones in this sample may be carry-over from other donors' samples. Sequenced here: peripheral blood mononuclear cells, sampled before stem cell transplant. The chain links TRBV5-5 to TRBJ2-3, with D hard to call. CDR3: CASSQPSTDTQYF. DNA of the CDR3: TGTGCCAGCAGCCAGCCGAGCACAGATACGCAGTATTTT.